This is a list of T cell receptor beta chains from one sample in a study of blood T cell repertoires in COVID-19. Clones were read by immunoSEQ multiplex PCR, and TCRdb kept only the in-frame ones, dropping some. The data hold about 220,000 clones, with approximately 81% observed a single time. The sequenced sample consisted of peripheral blood. The receptors come from a woman in her sixties or seventies who had recovered from COVID-19. The CDR3 runs from the conserved cysteine through the conserved F or W. The order of the fields is D gene, V gene, J gene, clone size, CDR3 DNA, CDR3 protein. A D gene is named only where the DNA matches it firmly. Some rows have no size entry. The others give once, few or many, or a class for an expanded clone.

D: -; V: TRBV9; J: TRBJ1-6; size: -; DNA: TGTGCCAGCAGCTCTTCCCAGGGTACCAATTCACCCCTCCACTTT; CDR3: CASSSSQGTNSPLHF
D: -; V: TRBV29-1; J: TRBJ2-2; size: -; DNA: TGCAGCGTTGAAGAGGATCCGTGGGGGGGCACTACCGGGGAGCTGTTTTTT; CDR3: CSVEEDPWGGTTGELFF
D: -; V: TRBV19; J: TRBJ1-5; size: -; DNA: TGTGCCAGTAGTGACGGGACTTACTATCAGCCCCAGCATTTT; CDR3: CASSDGTYYQPQHF
D: TRBD1; V: TRBV15; J: TRBJ2-1; size: -; DNA: TGTGCCACCAGCAACTACAGGGGGACCAATGAGCAGTTCTTC; CDR3: CATSNYRGTNEQFF
D: TRBD2; V: TRBV9; J: TRBJ2-2; size: -; DNA: TGTGCCAGCAGCGGCCGGCTCCGCGGGAGTCAGGAGGACACCGGGGAGCTGTTTTTT; CDR3: CASSGRLRGSQEDTGELFF
D: -; V: TRBV6-5; J: TRBJ2-1; size: -; DNA: TGTGCCAGCCGGGGAAACAATGAGCAGTTCTTC; CDR3: CASRGNNEQFF
D: TRBD1; V: TRBV3-1/TRBV3-2; J: TRBJ1-2; size: few; DNA: TGTGCCAGCAGCCACAAAACAGGGGCGGGTGGCTACACCTTC; CDR3: CASSHKTGAGGYTF
D: TRBD1; V: TRBV10-1; J: TRBJ2-5; size: once; DNA: TGCGCCAGCCAGGACAGGCCGCACGGGACCCAGTACTTC; CDR3: CASQDRPHGTQYF
D: -; V: TRBV19; J: TRBJ1-5; size: -; DNA: TGTGCCAGTAGTATCAGAGCCGGGTCTGGGGGGAGGCCCCAGCATTTT; CDR3: CASSIRAGSGGRPQHF
D: TRBD1; V: TRBV5-1; J: TRBJ1-2; size: -; DNA: TGCGCCAGCAGCTTAGACAGGGGCGGCTATGGCTACACCTTC; CDR3: CASSLDRGGYGYTF
D: TRBD1; V: TRBV5-5; J: TRBJ2-5; size: -; DNA: TGTGCCAGCAGCTCCCCAGGGGGCCCTACCCAGTACTTC; CDR3: CASSSPGGPTQYF
D: TRBD1; V: TRBV27; J: TRBJ2-7; size: -; DNA: TGTGCCAGCAGTGCAGGGGGTTCGGACTACGAGCAGTACTTC; CDR3: CASSAGGSDYEQYF
D: TRBD1; V: TRBV7-2; J: TRBJ2-4; size: -; DNA: TGTGCCAGCAGCCCGGGACAGGGGACCAAAAACATTCAGTACTTC; CDR3: CASSPGQGTKNIQYF
D: -; V: TRBV6-4; J: TRBJ1-5; size: -; DNA: TGTGCCAGCAGAGCGGTGTGTATTACGTTTGGTAGCAATCAGCCCCAGCATTTT; CDR3: CASRAVCITFGSNQPQHF
D: -; V: TRBV5-1; J: TRBJ2-1; size: -; DNA: TGCGCCAGCAGCTTTACAAATGAGCAGTTCTTC; CDR3: CASSFTNEQFF
D: -; V: TRBV5-6; J: TRBJ1-4; size: few; DNA: TGTGCCAGCAGCCCACGGACTCGGGGAAATGAAAAACTGTTTTTT; CDR3: CASSPRTRGNEKLFF
D: TRBD1; V: TRBV5-1; J: TRBJ1-2; size: -; DNA: TGCGCCAGCGGAGCAGGGGGTGATGGCTACACCTTC; CDR3: CASGAGGDGYTF
D: TRBD1; V: TRBV10-3; J: TRBJ2-3; size: -; DNA: TGTGCCATCAGTGAGGGGACAGGGGAAACAGATACGCAGTATTTT; CDR3: CAISEGTGETDTQYF
D: -; V: TRBV15; J: TRBJ2-1; size: -; DNA: TGTGCCACCAGCAGAGTCGGGGCGGGGGCAGGGAATTACAATGAGCAGTTCTTC; CDR3: CATSRVGAGAGNYNEQFF
D: TRBD1; V: TRBV25-1; J: TRBJ1-2; size: -; DNA: TGTGCCAGCAGCTCGACAGGGCAAAATGGCTACACCTTC; CDR3: CASSSTGQNGYTF